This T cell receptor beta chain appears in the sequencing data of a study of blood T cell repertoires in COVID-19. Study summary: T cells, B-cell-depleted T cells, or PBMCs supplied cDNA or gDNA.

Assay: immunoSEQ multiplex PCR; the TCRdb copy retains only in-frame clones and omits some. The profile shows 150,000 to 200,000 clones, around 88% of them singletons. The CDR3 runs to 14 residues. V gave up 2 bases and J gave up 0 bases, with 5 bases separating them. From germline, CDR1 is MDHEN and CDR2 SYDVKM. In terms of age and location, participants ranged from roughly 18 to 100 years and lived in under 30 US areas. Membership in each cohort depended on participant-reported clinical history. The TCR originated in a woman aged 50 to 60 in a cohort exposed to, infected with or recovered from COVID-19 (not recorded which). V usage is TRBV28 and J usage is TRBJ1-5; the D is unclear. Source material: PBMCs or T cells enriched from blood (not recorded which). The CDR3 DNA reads TGTGCCAGCAGTTTAGCAGATAGCAATCAGCCCCAGCATTTT. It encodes CASSLADSNQPQHF. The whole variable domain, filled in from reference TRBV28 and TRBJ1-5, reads DVKVTQSSRYLVKRTGEKVFLECVQDMDHENMFWYRQDPGLGLRLIYFSYDVKMKEKGDIPEGYSVSREKKERFSLILESASTNQTSMYLCASSLADSNQPQHFGDGTRLSIL.